This T cell receptor beta chain was sequenced during a study of CD8+CD57+ T cells in acquired aplastic anemia. Across the whole study: Sorted CD4+ and CD8+ cells yielded around 3.2 ug of DNA on average.

Study observations and caveats: Twenty-nine was the count of CD8+ CDR3 sequences that patients shared with controls.

TCR beta VDJ combinations and CDR3 sequences were profiled from genomic DNA. TCRdb redid the calling of the reads with MiXCR, one entry per CDR3 protein. The data show about half a million distinct CDR3 sequences, roughly 34% seen once. About this clonotype: The antigen remains undetermined. Just one base apart from a much larger clone, this may be a read error.

V lost 1 base and J lost 9, with 10 bases in between. CDR1 DFQATT and CDR2 SNEGSKA come from the germline V gene (reference sequence). The CDR3 is made up of 12 amino acids. For sequencing, patients were chosen who had shown expansion of CD8+CD57+ cells by flow cytometry. The sequence was obtained from a human donor with aplastic anemia. The chain uses TRBV20-1 and TRBJ1-5; no definite D call. The sequenced material came from sorted CD4+, CD8+, or CD8+CD57+ T cells (not recorded which) from PBMCs. As DNA, the CDR3 is TGCAGTGCTAGAGCCGACATGCGGCCCCAGCATTTT. This sequence encodes CSARADMRPQHF.